The rows below give T cell receptor beta chains drawn from one sample of a study of shared T cell receptors in the human thymus. Clones were read by immunoSEQ multiplex PCR, and TCRdb kept only the in-frame ones, dropping some. The repertoire consists of around 730,000 clones, with 70% to 90% occurring once and the leading ten covering 0.0095% to 0.011%. These data also featured in a second study, about human thymus T cells.

The sample comprised thymocytes. These TCRs come from a girl under three years old with a congenital heart defect. Each CDR3 is given with its conserved first and last residue. A D gene is named only where the DNA matches it firmly. Clone size is not always given. Where it is, it says once, few, many or a class for expanded clones.

clone size	V gene	J gene	D gene	CDR3 DNA	CDR3 protein
NA	TRBV6-1	TRBJ2-1	TRBD2	TGTGCCAGCAGTGAACAAAGAGGACTAGCGGGGCGGAATGAGCAGTTCTTC	CASSEQRGLAGRNEQFF
NA	TRBV6-5	TRBJ1-5	TRBD1	TGTGCCAGCAGCCTGGGACAGGGTAATCAGCCCCAGCATTTT	CASSLGQGNQPQHF
NA	TRBV30	TRBJ1-2	TRBD1	TGTGCCTGGAGTACCCACACAAGGGACAGTCTTTATGGCTACACCTTC	CAWSTHTRDSLYGYTF
NA	TRBV6-1	TRBJ2-1	TRBD1	TGTGCCAGCAGTGATCTGGGCTACCGGGACAGGAGGAATGAGCAGTTCTTC	CASSDLGYRDRRNEQFF
NA	TRBV27	TRBJ2-3	NA	TGTGCCAGCAGTTTGAGGGGGACGCAGTATTTT	CASSLRGTQYF
NA	TRBV14	TRBJ2-5	NA	TGTGCCAGCAGCCAAGTCCTGAGTGAGACCCAGTACTTC	CASSQVLSETQYF
NA	TRBV15	TRBJ2-1	TRBD1	TGTGCCACCAGCAGAGATCAAATACAGGGGGCTAATGAGCAGTTCTTC	CATSRDQIQGANEQFF
NA	TRBV29-1	TRBJ2-3	NA	TGCAGCGTTGAAGTTCCCAGGACTGAGGTTAGCACAGATACGCAGTATTTT	CSVEVPRTEVSTDTQYF
NA	TRBV7-2	TRBJ2-3	NA	TGTGCCAGCAGCTTAGCGCTCGCGGTGGCAGATACGCAGTATTTT	CASSLALAVADTQYF
NA	TRBV14	TRBJ2-3	TRBD1	TGTGCCAGCAGCCTCCTGGGACAGGGTTTAACAGATACGCAGTATTTT	CASSLLGQGLTDTQYF
NA	TRBV2	TRBJ2-7	TRBD1	TGTGCCAGCAGTTCCTACAGGGGGCAGGGGTACGAGCAGTACTTC	CASSSYRGQGYEQYF
NA	TRBV4-1	TRBJ2-6	NA	TGCGCCAGCAGCCAAGAAATAGGTCGGGCCCGGGAACTCCCCTCTGGGGCCAACGTCCTGACTTTC	CASSQEIGRARELPSGANVLTF
NA	TRBV30	TRBJ1-2	TRBD1	TGTGCCTGGAGTTGCGTACAGGGGGCCTATGGCTACACCTTC	CAWSCVQGAYGYTF
NA	TRBV10-3	TRBJ1-2	NA	TGTGCCATCAGTTCGGCTCCCGGTGGGCTACACACCTTC	CAISSAPGGLHTF
NA	TRBV7-2	TRBJ2-7	NA	TGTGCCAGCAGCCCCCCGACAGGTTACGAGCAGTACTTC	CASSPPTGYEQYF
NA	TRBV14	TRBJ1-2	NA	TGTGCCAGCAGCCAAGGGTTCCCAGACTATGGCTACACCTTC	CASSQGFPDYGYTF
NA	TRBV14	TRBJ1-6	NA	TGTGCCAGCAGTCAGGGGCGCCTGTCAGACACCACGGACCCTTCACCCCTCCACTTT	CASSQGRLSDTTDPSPLHF
NA	TRBV10-3	TRBJ2-2	TRBD2	TGTGCCATCAGTGAAGGGACTACTTCGAACACCGGGGAGCTGTTTTTT	CAISEGTTSNTGELFF
NA	TRBV7-2	TRBJ2-7	TRBD2	TGTGCCAGCAGATCTCGGACTAGCGGGGGGGAAGTCTACGAGCAGTACTTC	CASRSRTSGGEVYEQYF
few	TRBV2	TRBJ2-3	NA	TGTGCCAGCAGAGAAGGACTAATCCGCCCCGCGCAGTATTTT	CASREGLIRPAQYF